The clone carrying this T cell receptor beta chain has only a few counts. CDR3 length equals 14 residues. The V gene's germline CDR1 is LNHDA and CDR2 SQIVND (reference sequence). The germline V and J ends were trimmed by 6 bases and 12 bases, with 21 bases remaining between them. The sample belongs to a study of T cells after yellow fever vaccination. Study information: Those fractions that held only low numbers of cells were prepared using the SMART-Seq v4 Ultra Low Input RNA kit.

5'RACE template switching generated TCR cDNA, adding a universal primer site and UMIs. TCRdb called the 5' RACE reads again in MiXCR, with one record for every CDR3 protein. The sample consists of approximately 550,000 distinct CDR3 sequences, less than 20% of them appearing once. Sequences were derived from PBMCs, sampled 15 days after the yellow fever booster vaccination. V is TRBV19 and J is TRBJ2-1; the D is unclear. The sequence was obtained from a man aged 30-40 years who received the YFV17D yellow fever vaccine. The CDR3 is CASSTNPGTIGQFF. The CDR3 DNA is TGTGCCAGTAGCACCAACCCCGGAACTATCGGGCAGTTCTTC.